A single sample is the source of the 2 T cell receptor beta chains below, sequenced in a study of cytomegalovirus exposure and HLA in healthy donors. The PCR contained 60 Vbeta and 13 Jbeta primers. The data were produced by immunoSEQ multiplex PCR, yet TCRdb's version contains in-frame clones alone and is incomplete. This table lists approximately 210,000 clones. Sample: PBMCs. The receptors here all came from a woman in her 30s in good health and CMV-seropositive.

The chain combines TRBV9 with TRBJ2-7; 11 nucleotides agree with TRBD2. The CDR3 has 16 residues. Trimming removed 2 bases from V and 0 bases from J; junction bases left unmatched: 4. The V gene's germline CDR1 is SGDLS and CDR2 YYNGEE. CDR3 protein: CASSVGTSGYSYEQYF. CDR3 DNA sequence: TGTGCCAGCAGCGTGGGGACTAGCGGCTACTCCTACGAGCAGTACTTC. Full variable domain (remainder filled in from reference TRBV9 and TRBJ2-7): DSGVTQTPKHLITATGQRVTLRCSPRSGDLSVYWYQQSLDQGLQFLIQYYNGEERAKGNILERFSAQQFPDLHSELNLSSLELGDSALYFCASSVGTSGYSYEQYFGPGTRLTVT.

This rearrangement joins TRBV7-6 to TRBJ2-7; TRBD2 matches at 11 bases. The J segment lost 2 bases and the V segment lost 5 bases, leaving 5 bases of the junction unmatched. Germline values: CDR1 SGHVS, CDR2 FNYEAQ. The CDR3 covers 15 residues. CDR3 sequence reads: CASSLTSGTTYEQYF. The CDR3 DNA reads TGTGCCAGCAGCCTGACTAGCGGGACTACCTACGAGCAGTACTTC.